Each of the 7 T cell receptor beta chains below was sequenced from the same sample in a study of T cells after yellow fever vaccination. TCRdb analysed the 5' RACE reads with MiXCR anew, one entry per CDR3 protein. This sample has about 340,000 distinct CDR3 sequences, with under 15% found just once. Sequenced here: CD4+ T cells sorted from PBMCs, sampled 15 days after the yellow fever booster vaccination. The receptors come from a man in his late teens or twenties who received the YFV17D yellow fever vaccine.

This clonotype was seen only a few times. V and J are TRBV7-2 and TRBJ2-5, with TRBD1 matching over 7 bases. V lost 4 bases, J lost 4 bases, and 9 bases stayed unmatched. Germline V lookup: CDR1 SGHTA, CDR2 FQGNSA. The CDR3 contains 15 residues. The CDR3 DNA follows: TGTGCCAGCAGCTACCGTACACAGGGGCGAGAGACCCAGTACTTC. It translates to CASSYRTQGRETQYF.

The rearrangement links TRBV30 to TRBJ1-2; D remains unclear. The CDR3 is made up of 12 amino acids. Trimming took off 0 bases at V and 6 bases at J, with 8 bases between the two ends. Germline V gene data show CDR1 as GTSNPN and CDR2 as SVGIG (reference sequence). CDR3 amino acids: CAWSVGRHGYTF. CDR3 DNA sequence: TGTGCCTGGAGTGTAGGGCGGCATGGCTACACCTTC.

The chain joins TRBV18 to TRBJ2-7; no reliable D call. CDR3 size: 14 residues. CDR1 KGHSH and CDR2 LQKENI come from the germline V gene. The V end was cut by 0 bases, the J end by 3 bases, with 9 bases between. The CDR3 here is CASSPPSRNYEQYV. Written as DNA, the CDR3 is TGTGCCAGCTCACCACCTTCGAGAAACTACGAGCAGTACGTC.

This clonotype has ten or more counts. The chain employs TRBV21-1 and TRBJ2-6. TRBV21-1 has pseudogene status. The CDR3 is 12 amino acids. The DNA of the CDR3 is TGTGCCAACAACTCTGGGGCCAACGTCCTGACTTTC. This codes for CANNSGANVLTF.

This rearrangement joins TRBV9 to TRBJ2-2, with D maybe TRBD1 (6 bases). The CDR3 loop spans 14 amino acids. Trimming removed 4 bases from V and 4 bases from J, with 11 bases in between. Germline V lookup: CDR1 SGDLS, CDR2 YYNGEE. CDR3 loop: CASSSKQGTGELFF. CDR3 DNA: TGTGCCAGCAGCTCGAAACAGGGCACCGGGGAGCTGTTTTTT. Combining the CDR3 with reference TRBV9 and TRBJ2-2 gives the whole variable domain DSGVTQTPKHLITATGQRVTLRCSPRSGDLSVYWYQQSLDQGLQFLIQYYNGEERAKGNILERFSAQQFPDLHSELNLSSLELGDSALYFCASSSKQGTGELFFGEGSRLTVL.

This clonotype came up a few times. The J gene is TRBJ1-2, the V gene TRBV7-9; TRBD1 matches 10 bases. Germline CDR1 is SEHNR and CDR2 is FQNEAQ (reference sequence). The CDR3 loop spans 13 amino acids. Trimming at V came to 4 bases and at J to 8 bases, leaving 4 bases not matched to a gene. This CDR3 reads CASSWDRGVGYTF. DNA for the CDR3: TGTGCCAGCAGCTGGGACAGGGGCGTCGGCTACACCTTC.

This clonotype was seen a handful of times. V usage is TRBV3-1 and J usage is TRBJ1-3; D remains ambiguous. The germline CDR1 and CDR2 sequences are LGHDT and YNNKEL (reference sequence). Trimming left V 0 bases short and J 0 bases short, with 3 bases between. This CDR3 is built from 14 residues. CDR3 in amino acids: CASSQEHSGNTIYF. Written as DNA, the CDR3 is TGTGCCAGCAGCCAAGAACACTCTGGAAACACCATATATTTT.